This TCR beta chain was recovered during a study of T-cell reconstitution after alpha-beta-depleted transplantation in children. This clonotype was observed many times. As it was prepared, the TCRbeta library received unique molecular identifiers. TCRdb reprocessed the PCR reads via MiXCR and lists one record per CDR3 protein. The repertoire holds 700,000 or so distinct CDR3 sequences, less than 15% seen once, with 0.65% to 0.9% in the top ten. CDR3 length equals 15 residues. Germline V gene lookup returns CDR1 SGHVS and CDR2 FQNEAQ. V lost 0 bases, J lost 7 bases, and 15 bases lay in between. This rearrangement joins TRBV7-8 to TRBJ1-1; D not certain. The source was PBMCs, collected before TCRalphabeta/CD19-depleted stem cell transplant. This receptor was obtained from a girl aged 2-10 years with congenital amegakaryocytic thrombocytopenia, due to receive a stem cell transplant. The CDR3 sequence is CASSLAIWTAHEAFF. DNA of the CDR3: TGTGCCAGCAGCTTAGCTATTTGGACTGCCCATGAAGCTTTCTTT.